Listed here are 13 T cell receptor beta chains from one sample, sequenced in a study of blood T cell repertoires in COVID-19. Some clones are missing from TCRdb's copy, which holds only in-frame ones; the method was immunoSEQ multiplex PCR. Here the sample spans roughly 220,000 clones, around nine tenths being singletons. Sequenced sample: peripheral blood. These receptors all come from a man in his 60s with acute or convalescent COVID-19.

The chain combines TRBV15 with TRBJ1-1, with 10 bases that match TRBD1. Germline trimming cut 8 bases from V and 1 base from J; bases unmatched to any gene: 16. The CDR3 loop spans 18 amino acids. Germline CDR1 and CDR2: LNHNV and YYDKDF (reference sequence). The CDR3 DNA reads as TGTGCCACCCGGCCGCGGACAGGGGGAGACTGGAGGAACACTGAAGCTTTCTTT. It is translated as CATRPRTGGDWRNTEAFF.

This clone was seen only once. V gene TRBV19 combines with J gene TRBJ2-7; 9 bases fit TRBD1. After removal of 4 bases from V and 4 bases from J, the junction contained 5 bases not matched to a gene. Germline V gene lookup returns CDR1 LNHDA and CDR2 SQIVND (reference sequence). The CDR3 length is 14 residues. The CDR3 is CASSTLTGGYEQYF. DNA for the CDR3: TGTGCCAGTAGTACCCTGACAGGGGGATACGAGCAGTACTTC.

The chain couples TRBV6-5 to TRBJ1-1; D perhaps matches TRBD1 (5 bases). V lost 6 bases and J 6 bases, leaving 14 bases between the germline ends. The CDR3 is 13 amino acids. Per germline, CDR1 MNHEY and CDR2 SVGAGI. CDR3 sequence: CASSRRGTPEAFF. The CDR3 DNA follows: TGTGCCAGCAGCCGCCGGGGGACGCCTGAAGCTTTCTTT.

V usage is TRBV18 and J usage is TRBJ1-5; 9 positions agree with TRBD1. CDR3 size: 17 residues. V shed 5 bases, J shed 1 base, and the junction held 9 bases outside the gene matches. Per germline, CDR1 KGHSH and CDR2 LQKENI. Written as DNA, the CDR3 is TGTGCCAGCTCAGCGGACAGGGGCCCTGGGAGCAATCAGCCCCAGCATTTT. This codes for CASSADRGPGSNQPQHF. The whole variable domain, filled in from reference TRBV18 and TRBJ1-5, reads NAGVMQNPRHLVRRRGQEARLRCSPMKGHSHVYWYRQLPEEGLKFMVYLQKENIIDESGMPKERFSAEFPKEGPSILRIQQVVRGDSAAYFCASSADRGPGSNQPQHFGDGTRLSIL.

This chain uses TRBV9 with TRBJ2-7; possible D gene TRBD1, 6 bases. The CDR3 has 13 residues. Germline loops: CDR1 SGDLS, CDR2 YYNGEE. Between the trimmed V and J ends, which lost 4 bases and 5 bases, there was a span of 13 bases. CDR3 bases: TGTGCCAGCAGCCCCCAGGGGCCCCACGAGCAGTACTTC. Translation gives CASSPQGPHEQYF.

The gene calls are TRBV6-5 and TRBJ2-7; 11 bases align to TRBD1. The trim removed 9 bases at V and 4 bases at J, leaving 8 bases unmatched. CDR1 is MNHEY and CDR2 is SVGAGI in the germline V gene. The CDR3 loop spans 14 amino acids. The CDR3 DNA sequence: TGTGCCAGTTTAGGGGACAGGGGGAGTTACGAGCAGTACTTC. It translates to CASLGDRGSYEQYF.

This clone was counted a few times. The J gene is TRBJ1-2, the V gene TRBV5-1; TRBD1 matches 9 bases. From germline, CDR1 is SGHRS and CDR2 YFSETQ. Unmatched junction bases numbered 9, after V lost 4 bases and J lost 8 bases. The CDR3 runs to 14 residues. The CDR3 loop reads CASSVAGTGSGYTF. As DNA, the CDR3 is TGCGCCAGCAGCGTAGCCGGGACAGGGAGCGGCTACACCTTC.

This clone was found a few times. The chain recombines TRBV6-5 with TRBJ1-3; TRBD1 is a possible D gene (6 bases). The germline V gene encodes CDR1 MNHEY and CDR2 SVGAGI. Trimming stripped 2 bases from V and 3 bases from J, with 8 bases between. The CDR3 extends over 14 amino acids. CDR3 coding DNA: TGTGCCAGCAGTTACAGGGGGAATGGAAACACCATATATTTT. This translates into CASSYRGNGNTIYF.

J is TRBJ2-5 and V is TRBV3-1 (or the pseudogene TRBV3-2); TRBD2 matches at 7 bases. This CDR3 comprises 13 residues. The V gene end was trimmed by 4 bases and the J gene end by 5 bases; junction bases not matched to a gene: 4. Looked up from germline, CDR1 is LGHDT and CDR2 is YNNKEL (reference sequence). CDR3 bases: TGTGCCAGCAGCCGAACGGGGGGTGAGACCCAGTACTTC. This codes for CASSRTGGETQYF.

The V gene is TRBV6-6, the J gene TRBJ2-7; 11 bases are shared with TRBD1. CDR3 length: 14 amino acids. The trim removed 8 bases at V and 6 bases at J, leaving 9 bases unmatched. Per the germline V gene, CDR1 is MNHNY and CDR2 is SVGAGI (reference sequence). CDR3 in DNA: TGTGCCAGCCTCGCCGCCGGGACAGGGGGCGAGCAGTACTTC. Residues: CASLAAGTGGEQYF.

This chain links TRBV28 with TRBJ1-3; D remains ambiguous. The germline V gene encodes CDR1 MDHEN and CDR2 SYDVKM. The CDR3 is 16 amino acids. Deletions cut 6 bases from V and 0 bases from J, with 15 bases between. The CDR3 is CASRPRGSGSGNTIYF. CDR3 DNA sequence: TGTGCCAGCAGACCCCGCGGGAGTGGCTCTGGAAACACCATATATTTT. Supplemented by reference TRBV28 and TRBJ1-3, the full variable domain reads DVKVTQSSRYLVKRTGEKVFLECVQDMDHENMFWYRQDPGLGLRLIYFSYDVKMKEKGDIPEGYSVSREKKERFSLILESASTNQTSMYLCASRPRGSGSGNTIYFGEGSWLTVV.

The chain links TRBV4-3 to TRBJ1-2; tentative D call: TRBD1 (6 bases). The germline V gene has CDR1 LGHNA and CDR2 YSLEER. This CDR3 has 14 amino acids. With 0 bases removed from V and 4 bases from J, the gap between germline ends came to 9 bases. As DNA, the CDR3 is TGCGCCAGCAGCCAAGACAGGGGCATCTATGGCTACACCTTC. This encodes CASSQDRGIYGYTF.

This CDR3 reads CASSPSGGTNTGELFF. CDR3 in DNA: TGTGCCAGCTCACCAAGTGGCGGGACGAACACCGGGGAGCTGTTTTTT. The chain employs TRBV18 and TRBJ2-2; possibly TRBD2 for D (6 bases). The CDR3 totals 16 residues. Trimming stripped 2 bases from V and 0 bases from J, with 10 bases between. Per germline, CDR1 KGHSH and CDR2 LQKENI.